The clone carrying this T cell receptor beta chain showed up just a few times. Antigen unknown. TCRdb re-derived calls from the 5' RACE reads in MiXCR, one entry per CDR3 protein. The sample lists just over 60,000 distinct CDR3 sequences; 9.3% were seen once. The sample is drawn from a study of T-cell memory formation after mild COVID-19. The overall study: For the most part, TCR clusters were specific to one donor. Notes on the study in general: Confirmation was lacking for SARS-CoV-2 specificity of second-wave clones that peaked on day 37.

This CDR3 has 13 amino acids. Trimming shortened V by 0 bases and J by 10 bases, and 10 bases separated the two germline ends. Germline V CDR1 and CDR2: SGHDN, FVKESK. Source material: PBMCs or a T cell subset sorted from them (not recorded which). The TCR originated in a young man who had mild COVID-19 (a few samples of this study predate the infection). Cell type and time point are not known. V is TRBV14 and J is TRBJ2-1; no definite D call. CDR3 residues: CASSQDNAWEQFF. DNA for the CDR3: TGTGCCAGCAGCCAAGATAATGCATGGGAGCAGTTCTTC.